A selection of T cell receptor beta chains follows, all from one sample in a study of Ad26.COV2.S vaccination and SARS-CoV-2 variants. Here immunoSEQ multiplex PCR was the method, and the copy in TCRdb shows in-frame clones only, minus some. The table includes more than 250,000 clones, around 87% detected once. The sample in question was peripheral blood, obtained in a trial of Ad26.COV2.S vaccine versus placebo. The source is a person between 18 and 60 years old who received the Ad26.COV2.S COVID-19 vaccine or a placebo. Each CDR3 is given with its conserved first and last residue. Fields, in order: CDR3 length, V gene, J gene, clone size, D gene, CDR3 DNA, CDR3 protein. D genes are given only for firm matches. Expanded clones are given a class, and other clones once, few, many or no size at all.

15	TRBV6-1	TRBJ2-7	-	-	TGTGCCAGCAGTGAGTGGGGGACCGGCTCCTACGAGCAGTACTTC	CASSEWGTGSYEQYF
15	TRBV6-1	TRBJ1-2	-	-	TGTGCCAGCAGTGAACTCCCAGGGACTAACTATGGCTACACCTTC	CASSELPGTNYGYTF
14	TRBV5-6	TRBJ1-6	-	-	TGTGCCAGCAGCCCGGATGGGGCGGGCTCACCCCTCCACTTT	CASSPDGAGSPLHF
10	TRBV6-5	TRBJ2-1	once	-	TGTGCCAGCGCATTTAATGAGCAGTTCTTC	CASAFNEQFF
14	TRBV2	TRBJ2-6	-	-	TGTGCCAGCAGGACAGTCTCTGGGGCCAACGTCCTGACTTTC	CASRTVSGANVLTF
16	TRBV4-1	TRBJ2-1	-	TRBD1	TGCGCCAGCAGCCAACAACAGGGGGCGCCTTACAATGAGCAGTTCTTC	CASSQQQGAPYNEQFF
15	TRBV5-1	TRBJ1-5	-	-	TGCGCCAGCAGCTTGGACGGGGGGTCGGTTCAGCCCCAGCATTTT	CASSLDGGSVQPQHF
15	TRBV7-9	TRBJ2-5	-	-	TGTGCCAGCCGGCCGGGCCGAGCCGGCCAAGAGACCCAGTACTTC	CASRPGRAGQETQYF
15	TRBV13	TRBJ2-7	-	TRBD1	TGTGCCAGCAGCTTAGAGGGGGCGCATCTCTACGAGCAGTACTTC	CASSLEGAHLYEQYF
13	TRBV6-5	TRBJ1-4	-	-	TGTGCCAGCAGGGACGGAGCTAATGAAAAACTGTTTTTT	CASRDGANEKLFF
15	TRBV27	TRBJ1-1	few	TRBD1	TGTGCCAGCAGTAAGGGCAGGGGGAGGAGGACTGAAGCTTTCTTT	CASSKGRGRRTEAFF
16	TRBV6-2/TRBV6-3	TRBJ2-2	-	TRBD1	TGTGCCAGCAGTTACAGGGGGCGCATTGGTCCCGGGGAGCTGTTTTTT	CASSYRGRIGPGELFF
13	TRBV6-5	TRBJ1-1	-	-	TGTGCCAGCAGTACCCGCGACAGCCGTGAAGCTTTCTTT	CASSTRDSREAFF
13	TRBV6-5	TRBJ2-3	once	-	TGTGCCAGCAGCCCCGTTGCCACAGATACGCAGTATTTT	CASSPVATDTQYF
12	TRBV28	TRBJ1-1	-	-	TGTGCCACCCAGAGGGTGGGCACTGAAGCTTTCTTT	CATQRVGTEAFF
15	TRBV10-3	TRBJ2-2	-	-	TGTGCCATCAGACGGACCATCGCGAACACCGGGGAGCTGTTTTTT	CAIRRTIANTGELFF
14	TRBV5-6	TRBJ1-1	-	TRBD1	TGTGCCAGCAGCCCGGACAGGGTGAACACTGAAGCTTTCTTT	CASSPDRVNTEAFF
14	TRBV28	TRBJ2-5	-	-	TGTGCCAGCAGCCCCGGGACCTGGGCGGAGACCCAGTACTTC	CASSPGTWAETQYF
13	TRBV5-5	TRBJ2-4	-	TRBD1	TGTGCCAGCAGCCCACAGGGGATAAACATTCAGTACTTC	CASSPQGINIQYF
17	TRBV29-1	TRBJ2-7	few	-	TGCAGCGTTAGCGGGTGGCTCCCTCAGAACATTGGATACGAGCAGTACTTC	CSVSGWLPQNIGYEQYF
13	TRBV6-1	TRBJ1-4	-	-	TGTGCCAGCAGTGAACAGGGGAGTGAAAAACTGTTTTTT	CASSEQGSEKLFF
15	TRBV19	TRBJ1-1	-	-	TGTGCCAGTAGTATGTCCGACAAAACGAACACTGAAGCTTTCTTT	CASSMSDKTNTEAFF